The 26 T cell receptor beta chains below all came from one sample that was sequenced in a study of Graves' ophthalmopathy and Graves' hyperthyroidism. Beta-chain TCR CDR3 regions were amplified from RNA transcripts. Second-round multiplex PCR followed a first-round RT-PCR using HTBI primers. TCRdb re-derived calls from the multiplex PCR reads in MiXCR, one entry per CDR3 protein. Among more than 1,000,000 distinct CDR3 sequences listed, less than 45% were seen once. The sample consisted of peripheral blood or thyroid tissue (not recorded which). Receptors originate from an adult man with Graves' hyperthyroidism.

The rearrangement links TRBV20-1 to TRBJ2-7, with 9 positions matching TRBD2. After removal of 1 base from V and 4 bases from J, the junction contained 14 bases not matched to a gene. The CDR3 runs 17 residues. Germline V gene sequence: CDR1 DFQATT, CDR2 SNEGSKA (reference sequence). CDR3: CSARVAGRGSGSYEQYF. In DNA, the CDR3 is TGCAGTGCTAGAGTTGCGGGCCGAGGTAGCGGGAGTTACGAGCAGTACTTC.

This clonotype was counted a few times. The junction departs from the called germline gene at one end, perhaps through a read error. The genes are TRBV10-3 and TRBJ1-5, with a tentative D call TRBD1 (6 bases). The length of the CDR3 is 14 residues. Germline V lookup: CDR1 ENHRY, CDR2 SYGVKD. The CDR3 reads CASSDWGAGQPQHF. The CDR3 bases are TGTGCCAGCAGTGATTGGGGGGCTGGTCAGCCCCAGCATTTT.

The J gene is TRBJ1-1, the V gene TRBV5-6, with D possibly matching TRBD1 (5 bases). Between the trimmed V and J ends, which lost 4 bases and 1 base, there was a span of 20 bases. The germline gives CDR1 SGHDT, CDR2 YYEEEE. The CDR3 is made up of 17 amino acids. CDR3 residues: CASSVIGSRDPNTEAFF. CDR3 bases: TGTGCCAGCAGCGTAATAGGGTCCAGGGATCCGAACACTGAAGCTTTCTTT.

About this clonotype: The junction shows a germline mismatch at one end, possibly a read error. CDR3 in DNA: TGTGCCAGCAGTTACAGCCGGGAAGGGGTCTACGAGCAGTACTTC. Encoded protein: CASSYSREGVYEQYF. This chain joins TRBV10-3 and TRBJ2-7, with D perhaps assigned TRBD1 or TRBD2 (5 bases each). The CDR3 contains 15 residues. Germline V gene lookup returns CDR1 ENHRY and CDR2 SYGVKD.

The V and J genes are TRBV20-1 and TRBJ2-2; D could derive from TRBD1 or TRBD2 (6 bases each). Trimming took 6 bases from V and 1 from J, leaving 12 bases between them. From germline, CDR1 is DFQATT and CDR2 SNEGSKA (reference sequence). CDR3 length: 14 residues. The DNA for the CDR3 is TGCAGTGCCAGGAAGGGGGGGAACACCGGGGAGCTGTTTTTT. It is translated as CSARKGGNTGELFF.

This clonotype was seen many times. The V call is TRBV29-1, the J call TRBJ1-2, with 8 bases aligning to TRBD1. The germline V gene has CDR1 SQVTM and CDR2 ANQGSEA. V was pared by 6 bases and J by 6 bases, with 9 bases of the junction left unmatched. The CDR3 sequence is 13 residues long. The CDR3 coding sequence is TGCAGCGTGGATCTCGACAGGGGTAATGGCTACACCTTC. Residues: CSVDLDRGNGYTF.

This sequence joins TRBV24-1 and TRBJ2-7; D remains ambiguous. V was shortened by 6 bases and J by 3 bases, with 17 bases between the two germline ends. In germline, CDR1 is KGHDR, CDR2 SFDVKD. The CDR3 has 15 amino acids. CDR3 coding DNA: TGTGCCACCAGTTCTGAAGGAACGGGTGGCTACGAGCAGTACTTC. It encodes CATSSEGTGGYEQYF.

As for this clonotype: This may be a read error: a much more frequent sequence differs by one nucleotide. The chain employs TRBV7-9 and TRBJ2-7, with D tentatively TRBD2 (6 bases). There are 15 residues in the CDR3. Germline V gene lookup returns CDR1 SEHNR and CDR2 FQNEAQ (reference sequence). The CDR3 here is CTSGYPLVGGVEQYF. Here the CDR3 DNA reads TGTACCAGCGGCTATCCCCTAGTAGGAGGGGTCGAGCAGTACTTC.

The chain has TRBV19 and TRBJ2-5; 9 bases map to TRBD1. This CDR3 has 11 amino acids. J lost 13 bases, V lost 10 bases, and 10 bases had no gene match. Germline loops: CDR1 LNHDA, CDR2 SQIVND (reference sequence). CDR3 region: CATGQGSTRYF. The CDR3 DNA sequence: TGTGCCACCGGACAGGGGAGTACGCGGTACTTC.

In the case of this clonotype: This sequence may be a read error, since a much larger clone differs from it by one base. This sequence joins TRBV20-1 and TRBJ2-5; 7 bases are a match to TRBD1. Germline CDR1 DFQATT, CDR2 SNEGSKA (reference sequence). This CDR3 contains 15 residues. Here the CDR3 reads CSAVIGTALQETRYF. CDR3 DNA: TGCAGTGCTGTAATTGGGACAGCTCTACAAGAGACCCGGTACTTC.

This chain joins TRBV29-1 and TRBJ2-2; D might be TRBD2 (5 bases). CDR1 is SQVTM and CDR2 is ANQGSEA in the germline V gene. Trimming cost V 3 bases and J 8 bases, with 13 bases left between them. This CDR3 has 13 residues. The chain's CDR3 is CSVDLEEAGELFF. CDR3 DNA: TGCAGCGTTGACCTAGAGGAGGCAGGGGAGCTGTTTTTT.

V usage is TRBV2 and J usage is TRBJ1-6; 7 bases match TRBD1. CDR1 is SNHLY, CDR2 FYNNEI, per germline. This CDR3 spans 13 amino acids. J gave up 7 bases and V 8 bases, and 5 bases lay outside the gene matches. The CDR3 DNA reads TGTGCCAGCGGGGTGGACAGGAATTCACCCCTCCACTTT. The encoded protein is CASGVDRNSPLHF.

The V call is TRBV10-3, the J call TRBJ2-2; 8 bases agree with TRBD1. J lost 4 bases, V lost 3 bases, and 4 bases had no gene match. This CDR3 has 15 amino acids. From germline, CDR1 is ENHRY and CDR2 SYGVKD. In DNA, the CDR3 is TGTGCCATCAGTGATGCAGGGGGCTTCACCGGGGAGCTGTTTTTT. Translated, it gives CAISDAGGFTGELFF.

This clonotype was counted many times. The rearrangement links TRBV19 to TRBJ1-2; no clear D. The CDR3 length is 17 residues. V dropped 7 bases and J dropped 4 bases, with 25 bases sitting between them. Germline lookup yields CDR1 LNHDA and CDR2 SQIVND (reference sequence). The DNA of the CDR3 is TGTGCCAGTACAGATTTGGGGTCGGTGGCGCAGACCTATGGCTACACCTTC. As protein: CASTDLGSVAQTYGYTF. The variable domain in full, with the rest retrieved from reference TRBV19 and TRBJ1-2, is DGGITQSPKYLFRKEGQNVTLSCEQNLNHDAMYWYRQDPGQGLRLIYYSQIVNDFQKGDIAEGYSVSREKKESFPLTVTSAQKNPTAFYLCASTDLGSVAQTYGYTFGSGTRLTVV.

The chain links TRBV20-1 to TRBJ2-7, with 10 bases fitting TRBD2. The length of the CDR3 is 15 residues. In germline, CDR1 is DFQATT, CDR2 SNEGSKA (reference sequence). With V trimmed by 0 bases and J by 2 bases, 4 bases remained unmatched. The chain's CDR3 is CSARDLAGETYEQYF. The CDR3 DNA follows: TGCAGTGCTAGAGATCTAGCGGGAGAGACCTACGAGCAGTACTTC.

This rearrangement joins TRBV4-1 to TRBJ2-7; D is undetermined. This CDR3 has 14 residues. The germline V gene encodes CDR1 MGHRA and CDR2 YSYEKL. V lost 0 bases to trimming and J lost 4 bases, with 10 bases between them. The CDR3 loop is CASSQETGGYEQYF. In DNA, the CDR3 is TGCGCCAGCAGCCAAGAGACCGGCGGATACGAGCAGTACTTC.

For the CDR3, the DNA is TGTGCCAGCAGTGAATGGGGGACTAGCGGCTCCTACGAGCAGTACTTC. Amino acid sequence: CASSEWGTSGSYEQYF. The chain recombines TRBV2 with TRBJ2-7; TRBD2 matches at 11 bases. The CDR3 covers 16 residues. Per germline, CDR1 SNHLY and CDR2 FYNNEI. Unmatched junction bases numbered 3, after V lost 2 bases and J lost 0 bases.

This clonotype was observed at least ten times. The chain has TRBV19 and TRBJ1-4; D remains ambiguous. This CDR3 has 14 amino acids. V was cut by 2 bases and J by 7 bases, with 11 bases left in between. Germline loops: CDR1 LNHDA, CDR2 SQIVND (reference sequence). CDR3 sequence reads: CASSIPGLAEKLFF. The CDR3 DNA is TGTGCCAGTAGTATACCGGGGTTGGCTGAAAAACTGTTTTTT.

The chain uses TRBV9 and TRBJ1-6; D gene ambiguous. From germline, CDR1 is SGDLS and CDR2 YYNGEE. The CDR3 extends over 15 amino acids. V lost 10 bases and J lost 4, with 18 bases in between. CDR3 residues: CALSQGPEYNSPLHF. For the CDR3, the DNA is TGTGCCCTGTCCCAAGGGCCAGAGTATAATTCACCCCTCCACTTT.

This clonotype occurred many times. The chain combines TRBV6-5 with TRBJ1-4; no clear D gene. Trimming pared 6 bases from V and 9 bases from J, leaving 17 bases between. The germline CDR1 and CDR2 sequences are MNHEY and SVGAGI. The CDR3 is made up of 14 amino acids. The CDR3 spells CASSDLGFGQKLFF. The CDR3 DNA reads as TGTGCCAGCAGCGACCTAGGTTTTGGGCAAAAACTGTTTTTT.

This clonotype was detected a few times. This rearrangement joins TRBV4-1 to TRBJ1-5; D perhaps matches TRBD1 (6 bases). The CDR3 loop spans 15 amino acids. The germline V and J ends were trimmed by 4 bases and 4 bases, with 14 bases remaining between them. CDR1 and CDR2 from the germline V gene are MGHRA and YSYEKL. As DNA, the CDR3 is TGCGCCAGCAGCCCAGCCAGGGGATGGAATCAGCCCCAGCATTTT. Its protein is CASSPARGWNQPQHF.

Ten or more counts support this clonotype. V usage is TRBV7-9 and J usage is TRBJ1-6, with D unresolved. The germline CDR1 and CDR2 sequences are SEHNR and FQNEAQ (reference sequence). This CDR3 is built from 12 residues. V shed 3 bases and J shed 10 bases, with 7 bases lying between them. DNA of the CDR3: TGTGCCAGCAGCTTGTTGGAGTCACCCCTCCACTTT. Residues: CASSLLESPLHF. Full variable domain (outside the CDR3, taken from reference TRBV7-9 and TRBJ1-6): DTGVSQNPRHKITKRGQNVTFRCDPISEHNRLYWYRQTLGQGPEFLTYFQNEAQLEKSRLLSDRFSAERPKGSFSTLEIQRTEQGDSAMYLCASSLLESPLHFGNGTRLTVT.

V is TRBV6-5 and J is TRBJ1-6; no firm D call. CDR3 size: 14 residues. V was clipped by 5 bases and J by 2 bases, with 7 bases between them. CDR1 is MNHEY and CDR2 is SVGAGI in the germline V gene. This CDR3 is CASSDDAYNSPLHF. CDR3 coding DNA: TGTGCCAGCAGTGACGACGCCTATAATTCACCCCTCCACTTT.

The rearrangement uses TRBV5-6 and TRBJ2-5, with 9 bases fitting TRBD1. After removal of 0 bases from V and 5 bases from J, the junction contained 5 bases not matched to a gene. CDR1 is SGHDT, CDR2 YYEEEE, per germline. The CDR3 extends over 15 amino acids. CDR3 protein: CASSLGGQGMETQYF. The DNA of the CDR3 is TGTGCCAGCAGCTTGGGTGGACAGGGGATGGAGACCCAGTACTTC. Combining the CDR3 with reference TRBV5-6 and TRBJ2-5 gives the whole variable domain DAGVTQSPTHLIKTRGQQVTLRCSPKSGHDTVSWYQQALGQGPQFIFQYYEEEERQRGNFPDRFSGHQFPNYSSELNVNALLLGDSALYLCASSLGGQGMETQYFGPGTRLLVL.

This sequence joins TRBV20-1 and TRBJ2-5; the D gene is possibly TRBD1 (5 bases). This CDR3 has 11 amino acids. CDR1 and CDR2 from the germline V gene are DFQATT and SNEGSKA (reference sequence). Trimming took off 3 bases at V and 9 bases at J, with 11 bases between the two ends. CDR3 bases: TGCAGTGCTAGTCACGGCAGGGCCCAGTACTTC. This gives the protein CSASHGRAQYF.

J is TRBJ2-3 and V is TRBV2, with D unresolved. Germline V gene sequence: CDR1 SNHLY, CDR2 FYNNEI. CDR3 length: 14 residues. Trimming cost V 4 bases and J 2 bases, with 10 bases left between them. The chain's CDR3 is CASSAPSNTDTQYF. The CDR3 nucleotides read TGTGCCAGCAGTGCTCCCTCTAACACAGATACGCAGTATTTT.